This T cell receptor (beta chain) was found in a study of Graves' ophthalmopathy and Graves' hyperthyroidism. A volume of about 9.7 ml of fresh peripheral blood supplied the PBMCs. Investigators amplified TCR beta CDR3 regions from RNA transcripts. HTBI primers were employed in first-round RT-PCR, then a second-round multiplex PCR followed. MiXCR was run by TCRdb on the multiplex PCR reads, yielding one entry per CDR3 protein. The sample shows some 520,000 distinct CDR3 sequences, 14% of them seen only once. Ten or more counts support this clonotype. What it binds is not known. General study findings and limits: A model of 13 signatures distinguished ophthalmopathy from stable hyperthyroidism at under 90% sensitivity and 65% to 84% specificity.

Germline V gene sequence: CDR1 GTSNPN, CDR2 SVGIG (reference sequence). J was trimmed by 9 bases and V by 5 bases; bases with no gene match: 14. CDR3 length: 15 amino acids. This TCR came from a woman in her 30s with Graves' ophthalmopathy. The specimen was blood. The V and J genes are TRBV30 and TRBJ2-7; 12 nucleotides line up with TRBD1. DNA of the CDR3: TGTGCCTGGGACGGTTCCGGGACAGGGGGCTTGGGGCAGTACTTC. It translates to CAWDGSGTGGLGQYF.